The text below deals with one T cell receptor (beta chain). The sample belongs to a study of chronic HIV infection and antiretroviral therapy. TCRdb used MiXCR to reprocess the 5' RACE reads, holding one entry per CDR3 protein. The profile shows about 38,000 distinct CDR3 sequences, 7% to 10% of them singletons. The source is an adult who had HIV and had not received antiretroviral therapy, or was an uninfected healthy control (not recorded which). The sequenced sample was peripheral blood.

CDR3 residues: CASSPLPIRELFF. The CDR3 region has the DNA TGCGCCAGCAGCCCCCTCCCCATCAGGGAGCTGTTTTTT. The rearrangement links TRBV4-1 to TRBJ2-2; no firm D call. Germline CDR1 and CDR2: MGHRA and YSYEKL. This CDR3 region has 13 residues. V lost 4 bases and J 9 bases, leaving 12 bases between the germline ends.